The text below deals with one TCR beta chain. This specimen comes from a study of control samples from healthy donors and cancer patients. Libraries were prepared by immunoSEQ multiplex PCR; TCRdb keeps only in-frame clonotypes and omits some of them. The sample contains about 220,000 clones, over 90% of which appear only once. The sequenced sample was blood. The sequence was obtained from a man aged 45 to 65 in good health.

CDR3 region: CASSPLPRGPSTDTQYF. The CDR3 bases are TGCGCCAGCAGCCCGCTCCCCAGGGGGCCTAGCACAGATACGCAGTATTTT. The chain recombines TRBV5-1 with TRBJ2-3; 8 bases map to TRBD1. The CDR3 extends over 17 amino acids. The germline V gene has CDR1 SGHRS and CDR2 YFSETQ. V was pared by 4 bases and J by 0 bases, with 10 bases of the junction left unmatched.